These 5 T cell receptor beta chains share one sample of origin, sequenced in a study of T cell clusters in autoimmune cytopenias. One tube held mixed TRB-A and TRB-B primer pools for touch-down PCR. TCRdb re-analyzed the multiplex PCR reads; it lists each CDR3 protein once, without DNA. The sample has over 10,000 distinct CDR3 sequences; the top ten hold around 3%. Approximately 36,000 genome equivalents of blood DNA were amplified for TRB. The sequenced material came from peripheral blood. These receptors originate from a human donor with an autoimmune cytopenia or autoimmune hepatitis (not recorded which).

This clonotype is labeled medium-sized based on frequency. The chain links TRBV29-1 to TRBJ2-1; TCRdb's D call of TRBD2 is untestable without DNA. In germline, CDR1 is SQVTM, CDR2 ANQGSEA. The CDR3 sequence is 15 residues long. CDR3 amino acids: CSVISGASSYNEQFF.

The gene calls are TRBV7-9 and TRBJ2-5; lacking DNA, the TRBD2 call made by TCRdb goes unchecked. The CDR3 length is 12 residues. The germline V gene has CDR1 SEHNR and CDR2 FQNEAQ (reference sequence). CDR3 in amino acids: CASRALDETQYF.

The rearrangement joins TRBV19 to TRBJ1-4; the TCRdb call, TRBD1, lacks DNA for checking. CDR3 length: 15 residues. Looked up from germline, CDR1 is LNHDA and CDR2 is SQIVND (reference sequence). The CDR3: CASSRTALTNEKLFF.

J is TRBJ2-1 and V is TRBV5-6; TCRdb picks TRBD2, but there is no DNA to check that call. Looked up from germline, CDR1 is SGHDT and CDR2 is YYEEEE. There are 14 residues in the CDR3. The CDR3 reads CASSLSSGTLEQFF.

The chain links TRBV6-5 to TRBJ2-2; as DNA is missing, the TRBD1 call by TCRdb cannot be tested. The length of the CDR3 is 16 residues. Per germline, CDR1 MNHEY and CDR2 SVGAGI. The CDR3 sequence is CASSYSIQGSTGELFF.